A single TCR beta chain is shown here with its context. The antigen remains unidentified. This sample was taken from a study of T cell repertoires in cytomegalovirus infection. Overall study context: Public TCR beta signatures indicated both CMV infection and matching HLA type.

TCRdb reprocessed the reads with MiXCR, giving one entry per CDR3 protein. The sample holds about 480,000 distinct CDR3 sequences; 33% are singletons and the top ten take roughly 16%. The length of the CDR3 is 19 residues. Per the germline V gene, CDR1 is MNHEY and CDR2 is SMNVEV (reference sequence). V lost 5 bases and J 0 bases, leaving 22 bases between the germline ends. This specimen was cultured PBMCs, taken from culture after CMV antigen stimulation. The TCR was taken from a human donor in good health (CMV status not recorded). Some clones in this sample may be carry-over from other donors' samples. The J gene is TRBJ2-2, the V gene TRBV27; perhaps TRBD2 as D (6 bases). The CDR3 DNA is TGTGCCAGCAGTCCGTTGCCGGGAGCGGGCGACTCGAACACCGGGGAGCTGTTTTTT. Its translation: CASSPLPGAGDSNTGELFF.